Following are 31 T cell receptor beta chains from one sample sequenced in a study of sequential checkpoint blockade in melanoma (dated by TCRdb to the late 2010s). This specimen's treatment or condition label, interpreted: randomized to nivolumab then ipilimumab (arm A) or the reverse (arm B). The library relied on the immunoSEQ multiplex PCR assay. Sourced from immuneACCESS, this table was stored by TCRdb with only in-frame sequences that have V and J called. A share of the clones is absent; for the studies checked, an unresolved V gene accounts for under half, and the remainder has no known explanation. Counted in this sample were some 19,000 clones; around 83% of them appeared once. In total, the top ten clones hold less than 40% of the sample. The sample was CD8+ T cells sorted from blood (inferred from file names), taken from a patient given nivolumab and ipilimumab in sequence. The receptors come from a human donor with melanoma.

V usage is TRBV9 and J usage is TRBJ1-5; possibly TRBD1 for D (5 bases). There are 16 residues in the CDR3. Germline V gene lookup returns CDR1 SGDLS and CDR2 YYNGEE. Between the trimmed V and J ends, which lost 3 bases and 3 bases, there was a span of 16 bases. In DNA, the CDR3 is TGTGCCAGCAGCGCCGGACATCTAGATTCCAATCAGCCCCAGCATTTT. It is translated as CASSAGHLDSNQPQHF.

This CDR3 reads CASSLAGPTEAFF. The CDR3 coding sequence is TGTGCCAGCAGCTTAGCAGGGCCCACTGAAGCTTTCTTT. The J gene is TRBJ1-1, the V gene TRBV13; maybe TRBD1 (5 bases). Deletions cut 1 base from V and 4 bases from J, with 7 bases between. This CDR3 has 13 amino acids. Germline values: CDR1 PRHDT, CDR2 FYEKMQ (reference sequence).

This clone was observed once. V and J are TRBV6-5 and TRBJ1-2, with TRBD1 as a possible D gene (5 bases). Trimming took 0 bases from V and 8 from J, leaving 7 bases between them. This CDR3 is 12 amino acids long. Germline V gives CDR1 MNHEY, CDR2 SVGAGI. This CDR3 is CASSYSNRGYTF. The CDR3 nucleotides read TGTGCCAGCAGTTACTCTAACAGGGGCTACACCTTC.

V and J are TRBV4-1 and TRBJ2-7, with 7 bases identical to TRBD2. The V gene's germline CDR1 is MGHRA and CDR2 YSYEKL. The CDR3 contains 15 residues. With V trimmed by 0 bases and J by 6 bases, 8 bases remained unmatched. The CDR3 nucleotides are TGCGCCAGCAGCCAAGAGTGGGCGGGAGTGGTCGAGCAGTACTTC. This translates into CASSQEWAGVVEQYF.

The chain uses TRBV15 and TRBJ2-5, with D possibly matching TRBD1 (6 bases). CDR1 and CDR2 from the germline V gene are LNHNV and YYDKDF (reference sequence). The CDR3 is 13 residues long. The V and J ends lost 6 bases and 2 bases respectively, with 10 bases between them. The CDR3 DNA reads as TGTGCCACCAGAGGACAGACACAAGAGACCCAGTACTTC. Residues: CATRGQTQETQYF.

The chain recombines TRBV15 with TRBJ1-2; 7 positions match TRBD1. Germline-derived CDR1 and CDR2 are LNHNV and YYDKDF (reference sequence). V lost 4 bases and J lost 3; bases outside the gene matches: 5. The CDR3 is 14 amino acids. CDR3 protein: CATSNRGTDYGYTF. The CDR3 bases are TGTGCCACCAGCAACCGAGGGACAGACTATGGCTACACCTTC.

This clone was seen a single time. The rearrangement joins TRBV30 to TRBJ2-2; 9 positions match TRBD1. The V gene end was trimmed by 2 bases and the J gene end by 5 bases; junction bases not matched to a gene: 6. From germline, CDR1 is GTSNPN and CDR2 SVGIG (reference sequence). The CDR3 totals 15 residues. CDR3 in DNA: TGTGCCTGGAGTCCCGGGACAGGGTGGACCGGGGAGCTGTTTTTT. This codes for CAWSPGTGWTGELFF.

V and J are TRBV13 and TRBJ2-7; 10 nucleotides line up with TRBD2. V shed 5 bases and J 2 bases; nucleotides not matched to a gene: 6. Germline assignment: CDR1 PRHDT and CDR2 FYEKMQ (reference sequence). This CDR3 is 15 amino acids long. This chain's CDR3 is CASSAGLAATYEQYF. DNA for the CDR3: TGTGCCAGCAGCGCCGGACTAGCGGCCACCTACGAGCAGTACTTC.

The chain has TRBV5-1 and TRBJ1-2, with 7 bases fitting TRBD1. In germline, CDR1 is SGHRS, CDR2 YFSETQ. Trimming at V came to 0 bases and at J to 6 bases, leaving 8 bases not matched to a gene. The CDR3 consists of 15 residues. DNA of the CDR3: TGCGCCAGCAGCTTGGTCGTGACAGGGCGGGATGGCTACACCTTC. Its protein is CASSLVVTGRDGYTF.

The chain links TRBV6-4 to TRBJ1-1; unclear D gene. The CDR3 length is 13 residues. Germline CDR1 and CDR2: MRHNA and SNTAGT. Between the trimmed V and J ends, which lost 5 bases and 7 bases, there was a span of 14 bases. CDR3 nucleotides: TGTGCCAGCAGTCCATCCCCGGGGTTTGAAGCTTTCTTT. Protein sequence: CASSPSPGFEAFF.

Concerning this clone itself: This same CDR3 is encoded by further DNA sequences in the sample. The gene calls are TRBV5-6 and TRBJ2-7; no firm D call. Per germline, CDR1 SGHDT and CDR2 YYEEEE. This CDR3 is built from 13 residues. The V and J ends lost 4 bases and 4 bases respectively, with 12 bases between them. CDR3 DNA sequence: TGTGCCAGCAGCCGAGAGGTTTTTTACGAGCAGTACTTC. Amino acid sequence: CASSREVFYEQYF.

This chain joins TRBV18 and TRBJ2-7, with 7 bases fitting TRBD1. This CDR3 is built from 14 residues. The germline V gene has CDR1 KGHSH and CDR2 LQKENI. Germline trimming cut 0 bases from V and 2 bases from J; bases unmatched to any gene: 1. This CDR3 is CASSPPDRTYEQYF. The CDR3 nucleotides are TGTGCCAGCTCACCACCGGACAGGACCTACGAGCAGTACTTC.

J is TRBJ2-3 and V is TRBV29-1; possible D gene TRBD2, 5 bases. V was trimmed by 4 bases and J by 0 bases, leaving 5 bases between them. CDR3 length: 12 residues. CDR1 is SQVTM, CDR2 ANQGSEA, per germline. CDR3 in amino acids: CSVASSTDTQYF. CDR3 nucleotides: TGCAGCGTTGCTAGCAGCACAGATACGCAGTATTTT.

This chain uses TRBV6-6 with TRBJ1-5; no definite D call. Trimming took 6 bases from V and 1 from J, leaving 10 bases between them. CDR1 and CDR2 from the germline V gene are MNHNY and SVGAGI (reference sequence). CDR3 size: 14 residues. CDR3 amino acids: CASSLAGSNQPQHF. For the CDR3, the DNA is TGTGCCAGCAGCCTCGCGGGGAGCAATCAGCCCCAGCATTTT.

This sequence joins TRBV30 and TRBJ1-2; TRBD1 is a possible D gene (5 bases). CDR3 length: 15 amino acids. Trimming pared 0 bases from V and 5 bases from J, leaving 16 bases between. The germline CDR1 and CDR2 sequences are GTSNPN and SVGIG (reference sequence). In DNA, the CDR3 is TGTGCCTGGAGTGTACTGAAATCCCAGGGATATGGCTACACCTTC. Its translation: CAWSVLKSQGYGYTF.

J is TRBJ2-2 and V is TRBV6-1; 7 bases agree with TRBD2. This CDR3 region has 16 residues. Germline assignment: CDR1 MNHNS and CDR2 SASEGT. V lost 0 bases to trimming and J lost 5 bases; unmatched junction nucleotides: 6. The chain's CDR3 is CASSEAWEGRTGELFF. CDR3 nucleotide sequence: TGTGCCAGCAGTGAAGCGTGGGAGGGTAGAACCGGGGAGCTGTTTTTT.

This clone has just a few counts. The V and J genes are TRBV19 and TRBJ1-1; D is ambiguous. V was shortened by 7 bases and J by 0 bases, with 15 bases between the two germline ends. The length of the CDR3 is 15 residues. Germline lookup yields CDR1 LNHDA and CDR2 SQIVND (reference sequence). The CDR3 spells CASTQTGSMNTEAFF. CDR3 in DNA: TGTGCCAGTACACAGACCGGGAGTATGAACACTGAAGCTTTCTTT.

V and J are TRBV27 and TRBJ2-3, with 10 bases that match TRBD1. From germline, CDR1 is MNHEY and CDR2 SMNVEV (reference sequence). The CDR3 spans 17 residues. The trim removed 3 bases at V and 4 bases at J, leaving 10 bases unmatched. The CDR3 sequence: CASSFETGTGVADTQYF. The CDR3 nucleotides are TGTGCCAGCAGTTTTGAGACCGGGACAGGGGTTGCAGATACGCAGTATTTT.

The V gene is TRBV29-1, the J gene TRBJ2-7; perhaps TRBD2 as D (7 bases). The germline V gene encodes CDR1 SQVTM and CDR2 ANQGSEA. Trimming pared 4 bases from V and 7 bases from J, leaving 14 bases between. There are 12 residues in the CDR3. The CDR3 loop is CSVVGGAQEQYF. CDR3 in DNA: TGCAGCGTTGTTGGGGGGGCGCAAGAGCAGTACTTC.

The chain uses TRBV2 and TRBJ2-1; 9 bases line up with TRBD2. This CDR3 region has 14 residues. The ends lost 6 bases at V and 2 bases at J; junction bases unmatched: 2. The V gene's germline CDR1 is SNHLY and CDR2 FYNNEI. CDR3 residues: CASRLAGPYNEQFF. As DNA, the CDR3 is TGTGCCAGCAGGCTAGCGGGACCCTACAATGAGCAGTTCTTC.

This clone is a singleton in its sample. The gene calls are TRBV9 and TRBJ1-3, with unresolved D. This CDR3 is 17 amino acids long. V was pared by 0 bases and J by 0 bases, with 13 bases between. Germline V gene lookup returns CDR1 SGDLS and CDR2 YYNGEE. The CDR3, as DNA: TGTGCCAGCAGCGTAGGTACGGGGATAAACTCTGGAAACACCATATATTTT. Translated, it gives CASSVGTGINSGNTIYF.

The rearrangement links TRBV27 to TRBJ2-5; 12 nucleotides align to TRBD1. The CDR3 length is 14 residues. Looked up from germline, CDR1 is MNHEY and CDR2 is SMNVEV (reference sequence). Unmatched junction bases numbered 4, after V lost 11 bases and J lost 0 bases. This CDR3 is CASGTGGYQETQYF. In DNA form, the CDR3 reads TGTGCCTCCGGGACAGGGGGCTACCAAGAGACCCAGTACTTC.

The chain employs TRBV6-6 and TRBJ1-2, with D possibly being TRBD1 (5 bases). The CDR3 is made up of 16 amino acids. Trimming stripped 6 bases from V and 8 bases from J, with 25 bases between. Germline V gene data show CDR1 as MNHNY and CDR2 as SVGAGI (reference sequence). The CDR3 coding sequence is TGTGCCAGCAGATCGGACCCTAGGACATCAAGCCTAGGCTACACCTTC. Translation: CASRSDPRTSSLGYTF.

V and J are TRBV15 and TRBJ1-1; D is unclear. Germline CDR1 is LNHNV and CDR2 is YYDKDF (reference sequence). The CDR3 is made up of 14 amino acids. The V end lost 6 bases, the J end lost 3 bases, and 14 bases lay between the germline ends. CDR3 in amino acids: CATSLESKHTEAFF. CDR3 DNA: TGTGCCACCAGTCTGGAGTCCAAACACACTGAAGCTTTCTTT.

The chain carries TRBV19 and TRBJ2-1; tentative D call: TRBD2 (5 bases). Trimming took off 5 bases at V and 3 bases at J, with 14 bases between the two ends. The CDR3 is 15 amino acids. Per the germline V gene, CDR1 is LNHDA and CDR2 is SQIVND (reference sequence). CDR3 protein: CASSPLTRDYNEQFF. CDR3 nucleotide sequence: TGTGCCAGTAGTCCCCTAACTAGAGACTACAATGAGCAGTTCTTC.

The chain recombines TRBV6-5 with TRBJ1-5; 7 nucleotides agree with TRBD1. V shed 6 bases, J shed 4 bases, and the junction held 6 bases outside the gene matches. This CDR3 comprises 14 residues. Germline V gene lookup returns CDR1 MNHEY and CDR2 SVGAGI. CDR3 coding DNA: TGTGCCAGCAGCCACCAGGGGGTAAATCAGCCCCAGCATTTT. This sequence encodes CASSHQGVNQPQHF.

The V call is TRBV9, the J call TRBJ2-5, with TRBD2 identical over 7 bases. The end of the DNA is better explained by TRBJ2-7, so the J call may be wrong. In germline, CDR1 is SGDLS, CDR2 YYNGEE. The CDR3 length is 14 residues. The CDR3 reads CASSVGGLAYEQYF. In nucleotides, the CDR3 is TGTGCCAGCAGCGTGGGCGGACTAGCCTACGAGCAGTACTTC.

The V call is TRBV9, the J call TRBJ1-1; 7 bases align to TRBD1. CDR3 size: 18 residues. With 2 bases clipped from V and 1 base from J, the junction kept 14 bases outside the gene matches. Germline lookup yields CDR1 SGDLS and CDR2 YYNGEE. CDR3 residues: CASSVGRGGSQGNTEAFF. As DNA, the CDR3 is TGTGCCAGCAGCGTGGGCAGAGGGGGCAGCCAAGGGAACACTGAAGCTTTCTTT.

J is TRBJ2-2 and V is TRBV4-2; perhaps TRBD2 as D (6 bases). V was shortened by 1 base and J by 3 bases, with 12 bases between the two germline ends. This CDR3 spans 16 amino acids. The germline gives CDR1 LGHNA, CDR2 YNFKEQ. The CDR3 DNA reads TGTGCCAGCAGCCAAGGGCAGGGACTTTACACCGGGGAGCTGTTTTTT. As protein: CASSQGQGLYTGELFF.

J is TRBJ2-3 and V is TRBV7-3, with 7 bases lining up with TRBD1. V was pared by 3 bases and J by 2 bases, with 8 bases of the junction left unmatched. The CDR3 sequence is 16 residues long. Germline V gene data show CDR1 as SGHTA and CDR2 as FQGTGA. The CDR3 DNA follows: TGTGCCAGCAGCTTTCCGAAGACAGGGAACACAGATACGCAGTATTTT. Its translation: CASSFPKTGNTDTQYF.

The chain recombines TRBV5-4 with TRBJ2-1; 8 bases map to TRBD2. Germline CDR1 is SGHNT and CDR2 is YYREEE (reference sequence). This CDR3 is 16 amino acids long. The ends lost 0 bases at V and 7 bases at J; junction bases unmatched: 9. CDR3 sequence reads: CASSLGSGGLPNEQFF. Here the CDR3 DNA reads TGTGCCAGCAGCTTGGGGAGCGGGGGCTTGCCGAATGAGCAGTTCTTC.